Listed below are T cell receptor beta chains from one sample, sequenced in a study of T-cell memory formation after mild COVID-19. TCRdb fed the 5' RACE reads into MiXCR, producing one record per CDR3 protein. The repertoire holds 190,000 or so distinct CDR3 sequences, with 20% to 25% as singletons. The sample consisted of PBMCs or a T cell subset sorted from them (not recorded which). These receptors all stem from an adult woman who had mild COVID-19 (a few samples of this study predate the infection). Cell type and time point are not known. Each CDR3 is given without its conserved first and last residue. The D gene is left open where the match is weak.

V	J	D	CDR3
TRBV27	TRBJ2-4	.	ASSSTGLRDIQY
TRBV6-2/TRBV6-3	TRBJ2-3	.	ASSYSSGDTQY
TRBV6-2/TRBV6-3	TRBJ2-1	.	ASSPQGPNEQF
TRBV5-1	TRBJ1-2	.	ASSPPPDDGYT
TRBV20-1	TRBJ2-7	.	SARYTAGADEQY
TRBV9	TRBJ1-1	.	ASSVGSGNTEAF
TRBV7-6	TRBJ1-1	.	ASSLERASTEAF
TRBV14	TRBJ2-7	TRBD1	ASSQDAGGYAYEQY
TRBV4-1	TRBJ1-6	.	ASSQEVLLGGRNSPLH
TRBV24-1	TRBJ1-5	.	ATSDPLDRNQPQH
TRBV29-1	TRBJ2-2	.	SVLQGPNAGELF
TRBV27	TRBJ2-7	TRBD1	ASQNTGGINYEQY
TRBV7-8	TRBJ2-7	.	ASSFRFRPFTYEQY
TRBV6-5	TRBJ2-7	TRBD1	ASSWGQGIYEQY
TRBV15	TRBJ1-1	.	ATSLGQNTEAF
TRBV20-1	TRBJ1-5	TRBD1	SAETGTRRQPQH
TRBV4-1	TRBJ2-2	.	ASSRHSNTGELF
TRBV20-1	TRBJ2-2	TRBD2	SARTSGDTGELF
TRBV29-1	TRBJ2-1	TRBD2	SVEVPGLAVVYNEQF
TRBV12-3/TRBV12-4	TRBJ2-3	.	ASSIVGESGTDTQY
TRBV5-5	TRBJ1-1	.	ASSLVIGLNTEAF
TRBV27	TRBJ1-5	.	ASSLYSGLNNQPQH
TRBV11-1	TRBJ2-5	TRBD1	ASSLEGTGQETQY
TRBV20-1	TRBJ2-6	TRBD1	SARDRRKSGANVLT
TRBV7-2	TRBJ2-5	.	ASRFGPYQETQY
TRBV29-1	TRBJ2-3	TRBD1	SVVSGQGTDTQY
TRBV12-3/TRBV12-4	TRBJ2-1	.	ASSRKDYYNEQF
TRBV6-6	TRBJ2-3	TRBD2	ASSYSLAGGPGVGTDTQY
TRBV9	TRBJ2-5	.	ASSVVGGQETQY
TRBV20-1	TRBJ2-7	.	SGRGSQSYEQY
TRBV15	TRBJ1-4	.	ATSRVRNLSPEKLF
TRBV6-5	TRBJ2-2	.	ASSYRNSVAGELF
TRBV27	TRBJ2-7	.	ASSLFSVGYEQY
TRBV6-2/TRBV6-3	TRBJ2-7	.	ASTMADRSYEQY
TRBV6-5	TRBJ1-3	.	ASSYSQGGNTIY
TRBV12-3/TRBV12-4	TRBJ2-5	.	ASSLRPGETQY
TRBV5-4	TRBJ2-7	.	ASSSAGYYEQY
TRBV7-9	TRBJ2-1	TRBD2	ASTPIAGLAGVENEQF
TRBV27	TRBJ1-2	TRBD1	ASIPSPGQGESLSGYT
TRBV27	TRBJ2-5	.	ASSLNGQSQQETQY
TRBV6-6	TRBJ2-7	TRBD2	ASSYSNPAGGSYEQY
TRBV6-2/TRBV6-3	TRBJ1-5	TRBD1	ASSDRPGQWIYSNQPQH
TRBV27	TRBJ1-1	.	ASSLSWGQENTEAF
TRBV3-1	TRBJ2-3	.	ASSHPRAESTDTQY
TRBV27	TRBJ2-7	.	ASSFGGTTYEQY
TRBV5-1	TRBJ2-2	.	ASSPEVGLIRVGELF
TRBV7-9	TRBJ1-1	.	ASSFPKQGVTEAF
TRBV11-3	TRBJ1-1	TRBD1	ASSLAPGTGNNTEAF
TRBV7-6	TRBJ2-3	TRBD2	ASSFGSSGPPTDTQY
TRBV4-1	TRBJ1-1	TRBD1	ASSRGTGGRAEAF
TRBV9	TRBJ1-4	.	ASRGGFEEKLF
TRBV29-1	TRBJ2-7	.	SVETQGQAYEQY
TRBV7-6	TRBJ2-5	TRBD2	ASSSQRGRGETQY
TRBV4-1	TRBJ1-5	.	ASSQGPSGREDQPQH
TRBV7-9	TRBJ1-5	.	ASSLNWQPQH
TRBV6-2/TRBV6-3	TRBJ2-1	TRBD1	ASSYPRGTGGYEQF